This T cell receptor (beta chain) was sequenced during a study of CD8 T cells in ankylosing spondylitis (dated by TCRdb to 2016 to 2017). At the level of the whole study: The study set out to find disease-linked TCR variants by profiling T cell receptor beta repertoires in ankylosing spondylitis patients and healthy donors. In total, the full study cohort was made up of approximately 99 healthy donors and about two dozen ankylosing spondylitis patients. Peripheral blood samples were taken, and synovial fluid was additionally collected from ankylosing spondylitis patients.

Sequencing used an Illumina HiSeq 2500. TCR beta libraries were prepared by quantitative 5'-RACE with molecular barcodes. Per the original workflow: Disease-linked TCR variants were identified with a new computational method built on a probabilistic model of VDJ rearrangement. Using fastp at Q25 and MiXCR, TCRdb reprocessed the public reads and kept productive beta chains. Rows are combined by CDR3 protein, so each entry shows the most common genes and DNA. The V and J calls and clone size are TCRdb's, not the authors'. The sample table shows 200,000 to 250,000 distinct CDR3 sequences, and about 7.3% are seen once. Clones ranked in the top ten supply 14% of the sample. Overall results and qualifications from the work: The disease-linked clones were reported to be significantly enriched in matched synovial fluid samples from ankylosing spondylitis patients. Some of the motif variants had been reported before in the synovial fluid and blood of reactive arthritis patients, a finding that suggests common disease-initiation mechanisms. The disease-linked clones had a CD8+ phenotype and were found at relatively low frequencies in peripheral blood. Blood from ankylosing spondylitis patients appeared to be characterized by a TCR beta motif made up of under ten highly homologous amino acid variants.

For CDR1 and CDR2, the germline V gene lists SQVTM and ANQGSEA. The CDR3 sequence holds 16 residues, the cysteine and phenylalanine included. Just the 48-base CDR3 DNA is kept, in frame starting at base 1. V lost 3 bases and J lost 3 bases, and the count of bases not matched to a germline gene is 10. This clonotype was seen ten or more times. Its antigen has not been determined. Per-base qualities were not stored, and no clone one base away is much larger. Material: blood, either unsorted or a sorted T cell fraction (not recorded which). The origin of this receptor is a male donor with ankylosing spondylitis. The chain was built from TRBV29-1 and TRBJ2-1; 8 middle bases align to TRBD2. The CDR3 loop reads CSVDGGEREFYNEQFF. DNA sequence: TGCAGCGTTGACGGCGGCGAGCGGGAGTTCTACAATGAGCAGTTCTTC.